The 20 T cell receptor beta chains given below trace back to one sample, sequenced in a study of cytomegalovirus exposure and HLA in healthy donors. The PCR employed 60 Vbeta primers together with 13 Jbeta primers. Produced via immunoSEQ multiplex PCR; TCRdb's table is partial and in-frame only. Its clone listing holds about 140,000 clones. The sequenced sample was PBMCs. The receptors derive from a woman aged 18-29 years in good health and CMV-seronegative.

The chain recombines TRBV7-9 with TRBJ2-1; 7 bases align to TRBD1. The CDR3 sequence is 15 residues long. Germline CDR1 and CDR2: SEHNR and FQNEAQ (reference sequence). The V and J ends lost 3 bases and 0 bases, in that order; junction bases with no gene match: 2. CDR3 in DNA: TGTGCCAGCAGCTTGACAGGGCGCTCCTACAATGAGCAGTTCTTC. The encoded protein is CASSLTGRSYNEQFF.

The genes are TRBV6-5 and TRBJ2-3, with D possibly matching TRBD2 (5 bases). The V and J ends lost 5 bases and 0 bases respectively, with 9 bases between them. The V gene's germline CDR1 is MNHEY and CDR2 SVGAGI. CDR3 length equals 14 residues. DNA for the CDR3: TGTGCCAGCAGTAAACTAGTTAGCACAGATACGCAGTATTTT. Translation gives CASSKLVSTDTQYF.

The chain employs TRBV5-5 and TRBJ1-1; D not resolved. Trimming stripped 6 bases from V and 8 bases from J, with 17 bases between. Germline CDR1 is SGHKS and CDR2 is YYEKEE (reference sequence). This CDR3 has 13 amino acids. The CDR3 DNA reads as TGTGCCAGCACCTTTGGCGGGTACGGAGAAGCTTTCTTT. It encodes CASTFGGYGEAFF. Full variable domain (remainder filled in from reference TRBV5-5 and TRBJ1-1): DAGVTQSPTHLIKTRGQQVTLRCSPISGHKSVSWYQQVLGQGPQFIFQYYEKEERGRGNFPDRFSARQFPNYSSELNVNALLLGDSALYLCASTFGGYGEAFFGQGTRLTVV.

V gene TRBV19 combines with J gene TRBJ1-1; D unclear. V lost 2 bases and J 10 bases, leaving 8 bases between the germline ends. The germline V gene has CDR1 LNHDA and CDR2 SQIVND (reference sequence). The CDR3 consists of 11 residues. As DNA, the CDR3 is TGTGCCAGTAGTATAAGAGGGCCAGCTTTCTTT. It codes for CASSIRGPAFF.

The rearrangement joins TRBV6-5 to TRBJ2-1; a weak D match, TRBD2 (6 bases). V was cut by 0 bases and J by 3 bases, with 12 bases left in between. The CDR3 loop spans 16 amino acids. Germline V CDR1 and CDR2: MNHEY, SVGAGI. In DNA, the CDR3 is TGTGCCAGCAGTTACTCAAGCGGGCTTTTCTACAATGAGCAGTTCTTC. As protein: CASSYSSGLFYNEQFF.

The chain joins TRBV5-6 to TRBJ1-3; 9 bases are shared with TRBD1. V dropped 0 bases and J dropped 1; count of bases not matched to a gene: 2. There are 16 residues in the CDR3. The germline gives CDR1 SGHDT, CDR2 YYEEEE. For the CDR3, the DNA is TGTGCCAGCAGCTTGGGGGACAGGGCGTCTGGAAACACCATATATTTT. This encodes CASSLGDRASGNTIYF.

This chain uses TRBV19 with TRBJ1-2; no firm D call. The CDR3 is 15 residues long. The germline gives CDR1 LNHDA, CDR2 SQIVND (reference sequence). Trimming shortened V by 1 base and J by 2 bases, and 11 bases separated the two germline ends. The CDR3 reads CASSIGIRINYGYTF. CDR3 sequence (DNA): TGTGCCAGTAGTATAGGAATCAGAATAAACTATGGCTACACCTTC.

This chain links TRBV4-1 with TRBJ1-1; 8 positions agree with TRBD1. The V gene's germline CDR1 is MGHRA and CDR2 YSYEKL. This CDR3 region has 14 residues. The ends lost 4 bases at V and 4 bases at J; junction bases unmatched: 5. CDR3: CASSRDTGGTEAFF. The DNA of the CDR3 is TGCGCCAGCAGCCGGGATACAGGGGGCACTGAAGCTTTCTTT.

CDR3 amino acids: CACSLAGANQPQHF. CDR3 bases: TGTGCCTGCTCGCTGGCAGGCGCCAATCAGCCCCAGCATTTT. This chain links TRBV30 with TRBJ1-5; the D is unclear. Per germline, CDR1 GTSNPN and CDR2 SVGIG (reference sequence). The CDR3 covers 14 residues. With 6 bases removed from V and 3 bases from J, the gap between germline ends came to 15 bases.

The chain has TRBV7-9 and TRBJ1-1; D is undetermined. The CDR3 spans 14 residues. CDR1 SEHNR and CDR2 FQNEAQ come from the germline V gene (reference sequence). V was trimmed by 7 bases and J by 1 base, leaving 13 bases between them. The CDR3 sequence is CASNTGGQNTEAFF. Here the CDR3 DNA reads TGTGCCAGCAACACCGGTGGGCAGAACACTGAAGCTTTCTTT.

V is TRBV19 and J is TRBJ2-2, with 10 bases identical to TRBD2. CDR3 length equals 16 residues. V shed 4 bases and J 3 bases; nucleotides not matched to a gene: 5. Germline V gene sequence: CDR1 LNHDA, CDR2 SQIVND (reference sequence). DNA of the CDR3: TGTGCCAGTAGTAATTTCCTAGCGGGGGACACCGGGGAGCTGTTTTTT. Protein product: CASSNFLAGDTGELFF.

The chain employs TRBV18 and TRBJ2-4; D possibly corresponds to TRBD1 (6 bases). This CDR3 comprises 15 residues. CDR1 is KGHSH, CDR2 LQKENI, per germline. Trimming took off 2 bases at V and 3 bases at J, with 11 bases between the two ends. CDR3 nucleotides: TGTGCCAGCTCACCAAACAGGGAAGGCAAAAACATTCAGTACTTC. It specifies CASSPNREGKNIQYF.

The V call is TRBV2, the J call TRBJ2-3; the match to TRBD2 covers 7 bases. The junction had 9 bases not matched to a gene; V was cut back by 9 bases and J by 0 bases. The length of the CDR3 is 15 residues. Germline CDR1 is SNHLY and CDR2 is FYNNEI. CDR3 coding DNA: TGTGCCAGGTCGGTGGCTAGCGGTAGCACAGATACGCAGTATTTT. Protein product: CARSVASGSTDTQYF. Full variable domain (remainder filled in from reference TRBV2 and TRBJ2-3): EPEVTQTPSHQVTQMGQEVILRCVPISNHLYFYWYRQILGQKVEFLVSFYNNEISEKSEIFDDQFSVERPDGSNFTLKIRSTKLEDSAMYFCARSVASGSTDTQYFGPGTRLTVL.

CDR3 nucleotide sequence: TGTGCCAGCAGCAGAGAGCAGCGTGGTGAGCAGTTCTTC. It codes for CASSREQRGEQFF. The V and J genes are TRBV5-4 and TRBJ2-1, with no clear D. CDR1 and CDR2 from the germline V gene are SGHNT and YYREEE (reference sequence). The V end lost 4 bases, the J end lost 9 bases, and 14 bases lay between the germline ends. This CDR3 comprises 13 residues.

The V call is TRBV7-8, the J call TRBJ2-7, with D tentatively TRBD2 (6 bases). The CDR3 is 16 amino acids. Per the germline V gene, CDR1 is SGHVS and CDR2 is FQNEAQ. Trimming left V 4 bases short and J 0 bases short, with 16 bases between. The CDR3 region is CASSSSMGGNSYEQYF. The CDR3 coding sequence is TGTGCCAGCAGCTCTTCCATGGGCGGGAACTCCTACGAGCAGTACTTC. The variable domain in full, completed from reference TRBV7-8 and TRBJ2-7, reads GAGVSQSPRYKVAKRGQDVALRCDPISGHVSLFWYQQALGQGPEFLTYFQNEAQLDKSGLPSDRFFAERPEGSVSTLKIQRTQQEDSAVYLCASSSSMGGNSYEQYFGPGTRLTVT.

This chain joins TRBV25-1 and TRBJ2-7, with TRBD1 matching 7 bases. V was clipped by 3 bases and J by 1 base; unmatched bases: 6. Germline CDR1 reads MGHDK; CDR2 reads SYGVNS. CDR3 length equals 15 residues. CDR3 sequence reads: CASSDWTGKSYEQYF. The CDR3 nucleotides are TGTGCCAGCAGTGATTGGACAGGAAAATCCTACGAGCAGTACTTC.

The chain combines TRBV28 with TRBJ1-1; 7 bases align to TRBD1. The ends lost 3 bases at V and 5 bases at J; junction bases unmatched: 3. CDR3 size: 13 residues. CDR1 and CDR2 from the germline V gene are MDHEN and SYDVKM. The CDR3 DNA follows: TGTGCCAGCAGTTTCAACAGGGGAACTGAAGCTTTCTTT. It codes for CASSFNRGTEAFF.

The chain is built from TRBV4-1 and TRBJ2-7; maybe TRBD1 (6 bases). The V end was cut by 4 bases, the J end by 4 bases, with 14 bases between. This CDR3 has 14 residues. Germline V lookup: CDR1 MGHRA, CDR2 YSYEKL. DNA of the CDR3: TGCGCCAGCAGCCCCTTATGGACAGCTTACGAGCAGTACTTC. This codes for CASSPLWTAYEQYF.

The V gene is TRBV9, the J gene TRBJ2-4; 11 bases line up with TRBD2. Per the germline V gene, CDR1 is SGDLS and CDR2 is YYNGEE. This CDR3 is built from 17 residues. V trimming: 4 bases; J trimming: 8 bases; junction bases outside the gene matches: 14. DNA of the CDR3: TGTGCCAGCAGCAGATATAGCGGGAGGGCCCTGGAAGACATTCAGTACTTC. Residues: CASSRYSGRALEDIQYF.

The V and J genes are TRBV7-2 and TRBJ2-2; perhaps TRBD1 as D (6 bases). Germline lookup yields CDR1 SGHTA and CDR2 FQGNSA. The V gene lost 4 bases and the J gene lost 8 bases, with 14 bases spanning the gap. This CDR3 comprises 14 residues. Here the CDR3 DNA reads TGTGCCAGCAGCTCGGGACAATATGGGGGGGAGCTGTTTTTT. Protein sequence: CASSSGQYGGELFF.